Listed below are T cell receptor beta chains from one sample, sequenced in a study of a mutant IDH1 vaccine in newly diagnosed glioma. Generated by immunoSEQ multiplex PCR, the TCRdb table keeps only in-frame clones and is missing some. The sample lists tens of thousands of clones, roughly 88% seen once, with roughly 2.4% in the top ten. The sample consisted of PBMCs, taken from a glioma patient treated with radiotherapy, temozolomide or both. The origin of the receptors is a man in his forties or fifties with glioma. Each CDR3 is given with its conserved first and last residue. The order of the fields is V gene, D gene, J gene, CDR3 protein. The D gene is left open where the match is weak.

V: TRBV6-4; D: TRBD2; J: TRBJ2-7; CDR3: CASSERNSGSNEQYF
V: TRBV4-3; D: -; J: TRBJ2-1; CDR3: CASSQEDYNEQFF
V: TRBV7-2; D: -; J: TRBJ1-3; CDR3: CASSSGPRGGNTIYF
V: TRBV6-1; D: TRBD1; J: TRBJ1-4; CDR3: CASSRDRDEKLFF
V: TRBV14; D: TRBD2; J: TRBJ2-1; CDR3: CASSQHSGRALNEQFF
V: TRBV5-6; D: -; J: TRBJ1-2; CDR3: CASSLVGPTSGYTF
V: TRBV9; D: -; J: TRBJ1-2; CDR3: CASSVVAGDYGYTF
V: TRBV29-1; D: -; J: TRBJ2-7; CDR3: CSVDSDRPLGEQYF
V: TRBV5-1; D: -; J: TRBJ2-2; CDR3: CASSLDGAGELFF
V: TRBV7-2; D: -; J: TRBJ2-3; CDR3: CASSSRELGDTQYF
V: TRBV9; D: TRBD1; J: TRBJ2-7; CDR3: CASSVGPGTGTEQYF
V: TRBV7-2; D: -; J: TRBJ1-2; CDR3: CASSRVKNPNYGYTF
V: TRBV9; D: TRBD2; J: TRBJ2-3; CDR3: CASSVAQSQREKDTQYF
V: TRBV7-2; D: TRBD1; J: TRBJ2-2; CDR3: CASSFGTGGADRELFF
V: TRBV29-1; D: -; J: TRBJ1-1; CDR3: CSVVWGRTEAFF
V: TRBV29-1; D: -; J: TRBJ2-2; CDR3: CSVPSGADTGELFF
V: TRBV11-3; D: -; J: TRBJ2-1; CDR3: CASSQGGQFF
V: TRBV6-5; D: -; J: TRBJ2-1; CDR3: CASRTGWYNEQFF
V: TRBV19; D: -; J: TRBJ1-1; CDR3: CASSISGPITEAFF
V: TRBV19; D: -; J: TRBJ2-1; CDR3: CASSPRRSYNEQFF
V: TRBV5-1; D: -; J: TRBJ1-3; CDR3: CASGPGISGNTIYF
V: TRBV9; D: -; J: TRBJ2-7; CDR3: CASSVAEGNHEQYF
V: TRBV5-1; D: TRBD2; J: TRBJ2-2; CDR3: CASRALGGSIGELFF
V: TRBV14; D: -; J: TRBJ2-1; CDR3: CASSRGGASYNEQFF
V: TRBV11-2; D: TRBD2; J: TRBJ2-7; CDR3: CASSFRTSGLYEQYF
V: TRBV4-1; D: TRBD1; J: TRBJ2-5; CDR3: CASSFVPGQRGETQYF
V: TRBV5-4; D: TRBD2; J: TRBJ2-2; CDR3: CASSFPRGANTGELFF
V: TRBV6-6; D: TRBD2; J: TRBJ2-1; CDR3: CASSQSGRAGNEQFF
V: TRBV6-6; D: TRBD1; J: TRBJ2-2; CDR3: CASSDRAPGELFF
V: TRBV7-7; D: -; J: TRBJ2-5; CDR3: CASSMTPKTQYF
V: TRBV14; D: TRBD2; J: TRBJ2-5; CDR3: CASSDDKGAGLKETQYF
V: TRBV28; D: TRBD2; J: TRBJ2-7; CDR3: CASRTTSVYEQYF
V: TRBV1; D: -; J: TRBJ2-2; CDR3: CTSSTHGLAGQQANTGELFF
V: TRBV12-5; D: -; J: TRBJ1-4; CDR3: CASGWGMGSTNEKLFF
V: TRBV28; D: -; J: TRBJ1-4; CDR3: CASSLWDANEKLFF
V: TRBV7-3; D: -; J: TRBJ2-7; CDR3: CASSLGTFGYEQYF
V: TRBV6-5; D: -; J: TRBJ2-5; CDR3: CASRKGSQETQYF
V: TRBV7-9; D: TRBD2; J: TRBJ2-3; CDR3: CASSSQRDSQYF
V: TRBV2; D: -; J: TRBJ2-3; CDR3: CASNGTPLGTQYF
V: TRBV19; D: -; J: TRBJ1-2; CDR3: CASSMQGFYGYTF
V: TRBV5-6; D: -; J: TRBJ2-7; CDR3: CASSWGVGAPEQYF
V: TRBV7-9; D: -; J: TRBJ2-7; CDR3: CASTLGHFYEQYF
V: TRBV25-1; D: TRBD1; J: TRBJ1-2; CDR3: CASSARGRGGDYGYTF
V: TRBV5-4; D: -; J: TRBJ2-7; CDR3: CASSPETIARHYEQYF
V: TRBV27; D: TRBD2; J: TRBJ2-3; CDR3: CASSLFTGGGTDTQYF
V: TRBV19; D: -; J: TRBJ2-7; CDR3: CASATGTGYEQYF
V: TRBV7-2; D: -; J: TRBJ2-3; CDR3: CASSLGRMYGDTQYF
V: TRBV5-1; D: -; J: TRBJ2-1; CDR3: CASSWQGASDEQFF
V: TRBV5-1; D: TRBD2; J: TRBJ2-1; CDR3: CASSLVPSGSSYNEQFF
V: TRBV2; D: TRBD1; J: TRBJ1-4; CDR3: CASSGDRFNEKLFF